This section outlines one TCR beta chain sequence together with its context. This sample was included in a study of blood T cell repertoires in COVID-19. Study information: Acute and convalescent COVID-19 samples came from the United States, Italy and Spain.

Per the study methods: Amplification from reference gene primers served as the basis for estimated nucleated cell counts. Libraries were prepared by immunoSEQ multiplex PCR; TCRdb keeps only in-frame clonotypes and omits some of them. That table is the source of V, J and clone size, and D and trimming were worked out from the DNA. Counted here are 200,000 to 300,000 clones, about 90% occurring once; the ten biggest clones make up over 1.2%. Germline CDR1 and CDR2: SEHNR and FQNEAQ (reference sequence). This CDR3 is built from 13 residues. V was clipped by 5 bases and J by 8 bases, with 15 bases between them.

The receptor's source is a woman between 40 and 50 years old who had recovered from COVID-19. The sequenced material came from peripheral blood. V gene TRBV7-9 combines with J gene TRBJ1-2, with D unresolved. CDR3 region: CASSPQINWGYTF. In DNA, the CDR3 is TGTGCCAGCAGCCCCCAAATAAACTGGGGCTACACCTTC.